This T cell receptor beta chain appears in the sequencing data of a study of tumor-infiltrating lymphocytes in primary liver carcinoma. Across the whole study: Resection treated the patients' primary liver carcinoma.

Many counts were recorded for this clonotype. No antigen is known for it. Extraction also yielded germline DNA, while blood RNA was obtained from unsorted whole blood. The study enrolled treatment-naive patients with chronic HBV infection. Collected before surgery were four milliliters of peripheral blood. General study points: Between tumor regions, pairs overlapped more than tumor-adjacent and tumor-blood pairs did.

V dropped 2 bases and J dropped 1 base, with 9 bases sitting between them. The CDR3 totals 15 residues. The template, 500 ng total RNA, yielded TCR beta cDNA made with a constant-region primer. Nested multiplex PCR, run for three rounds with slightly modified ARM-PCR, yielded TCR beta libraries. Each of the first two PCR rounds ran 9 to 11 cycles with TRBV1-TRBV30 forward and C-beta reverse primers. TCRdb processed the multiplex PCR reads anew with MiXCR; each CDR3 protein has one entry. The sample comprises about 320,000 distinct CDR3 sequences, 65% of which are singletons, and about 9.4% rests with the top ten.

Source material: peripheral blood. This TCR was sampled from a man in his forties or fifties with primary liver carcinoma and hepatitis B virus infection. The J gene is TRBJ2-1, the V gene TRBV12-3 or TRBV12-4; weak D call: TRBD2 (6 bases). The CDR3 DNA follows: TGTGCCAGCAGTTTACTAGCGACTTCCTACAATGAGCAGTTCTTC. It codes for CASSLLATSYNEQFF.